Listed below are T cell receptor beta chains from one sample, sequenced in a study of blood T cell repertoires in COVID-19. Assay used: immunoSEQ multiplex PCR; TCRdb lists only in-frame clones, some missing. The data show approximately 490,000 clones, with roughly nine tenths seen just once and about 0.7% held by the top ten. Sequencing used PBMCs or T cells enriched from blood (not recorded which). These receptor sequences come from a young woman who had recovered from COVID-19. The CDR3 runs from the conserved cysteine through the conserved F or W. The order of the fields is J gene, V gene, clone size, D gene, CDR3 DNA, CDR3 protein. A D gene is named only where the DNA matches it firmly. Expanded clones are given a class, and other clones once, few, many or no size at all.

j_call: TRBJ1-6; v_call: TRBV28; clone_size: -; d_call: -; cdr3_nt: TGTGCCAGCAGTTTTCTTTCGTCAGCCCTCCACTTT; cdr3_aa: CASSFLSSALHF
j_call: TRBJ1-3; v_call: TRBV6-5; clone_size: -; d_call: -; cdr3_nt: TGTGCCAGCACCATCACAGCATACTCTGGAAACACCATATATTTT; cdr3_aa: CASTITAYSGNTIYF
j_call: TRBJ1-3; v_call: TRBV7-2; clone_size: -; d_call: -; cdr3_nt: TGTGCCAGCAGCTTAGATCACTCTTCTGGAAACACCATATATTTT; cdr3_aa: CASSLDHSSGNTIYF
j_call: TRBJ2-2; v_call: TRBV11-3; clone_size: -; d_call: -; cdr3_nt: TGTGCCAGCAGCTCCCATACCGGGGAGCTGTTTTTT; cdr3_aa: CASSSHTGELFF
j_call: TRBJ2-3; v_call: TRBV7-8; clone_size: -; d_call: -; cdr3_nt: TGTGCCAGCAGCACCGTTTCTTCAAGCGCGGATACGCAGTATTTT; cdr3_aa: CASSTVSSSADTQYF
j_call: TRBJ2-3; v_call: TRBV7-8; clone_size: few; d_call: -; cdr3_nt: TGTGCCAGCGGTTCACAAAGCACAGATACGCAGTATTTT; cdr3_aa: CASGSQSTDTQYF
j_call: TRBJ2-3; v_call: TRBV2; clone_size: once; d_call: TRBD1; cdr3_nt: TGTGCCAGCACCAGGGAACAGGGGCCTTCAGATACGCAGTATTTT; cdr3_aa: CASTREQGPSDTQYF
j_call: TRBJ1-2; v_call: TRBV7-2; clone_size: -; d_call: -; cdr3_nt: TGTGCCAGCAGCCCCTCAGGGAATAGCTACACCTTC; cdr3_aa: CASSPSGNSYTF
j_call: TRBJ1-1; v_call: TRBV11-3; clone_size: -; d_call: -; cdr3_nt: TGTGCCAGCAGCTTGAGTTTAACCACTGAAGCTTTCTTT; cdr3_aa: CASSLSLTTEAFF
j_call: TRBJ2-3; v_call: TRBV28; clone_size: -; d_call: TRBD2; cdr3_nt: TGTGCCAGCAGTCCCGGACTAGGGGCGTTCGCAGATACGCAGTATTTT; cdr3_aa: CASSPGLGAFADTQYF
j_call: TRBJ2-1; v_call: TRBV5-1; clone_size: -; d_call: TRBD2; cdr3_nt: TGCGCCAGCAGCTTTGGGACTAGCGAGAATGAGCAGTTCTTC; cdr3_aa: CASSFGTSENEQFF
j_call: TRBJ2-1; v_call: TRBV5-1; clone_size: -; d_call: -; cdr3_nt: TGCGCCAGCAGCTCCCAGACCGGAGAAGAGCAGTTCTTC; cdr3_aa: CASSSQTGEEQFF
j_call: TRBJ1-2; v_call: TRBV29-1; clone_size: -; d_call: -; cdr3_nt: TGCAGCGTTGAAGATCAAGACGGCAGGGGCAATGGCTACACCTTC; cdr3_aa: CSVEDQDGRGNGYTF
j_call: TRBJ1-4; v_call: TRBV9; clone_size: -; d_call: -; cdr3_nt: TGTGCCAGCAGCGCGACGGGAGCAACTAATGAAAAACTGTTTTTT; cdr3_aa: CASSATGATNEKLFF
j_call: TRBJ2-7; v_call: TRBV6-5; clone_size: few; d_call: TRBD1; cdr3_nt: TGTGCCAGCAGTTCCTCTTATCCGGGACAGGGGTTCGAGCAGTACTTC; cdr3_aa: CASSSSYPGQGFEQYF
j_call: TRBJ2-3; v_call: TRBV12-3/TRBV12-4; clone_size: -; d_call: -; cdr3_nt: TGTGCCAGCAGTTTACCCCCCGGAGATACGCAGTATTTT; cdr3_aa: CASSLPPGDTQYF
j_call: TRBJ1-1; v_call: TRBV28; clone_size: -; d_call: -; cdr3_nt: TGTGCCAGCAGTTTTGCGGCTGAAGCTTTCTTT; cdr3_aa: CASSFAAEAFF
j_call: TRBJ2-1; v_call: TRBV19; clone_size: -; d_call: TRBD1; cdr3_nt: TGTGCCAGTAGTTCCTCCGGGACAGTCTACAATGAGCAGTTCTTC; cdr3_aa: CASSSSGTVYNEQFF
j_call: TRBJ2-3; v_call: TRBV7-9; clone_size: -; d_call: -; cdr3_nt: TGTGCCAGCACCTTAGGTGTGGCAATACAGCAGTATTTT; cdr3_aa: CASTLGVAIQQYF
j_call: TRBJ2-3; v_call: TRBV7-3; clone_size: once; d_call: -; cdr3_nt: TGTGCCAGCAGCGGGTTAGCGACAGATACGCAGTATTTT; cdr3_aa: CASSGLATDTQYF
j_call: TRBJ2-6; v_call: TRBV5-6; clone_size: -; d_call: -; cdr3_nt: TGTGCCAGCAGCAAAGTCGAGCTGTCTGGGGCCAACGTCCTGACTTTC; cdr3_aa: CASSKVELSGANVLTF
j_call: TRBJ1-1; v_call: TRBV6-5; clone_size: -; d_call: TRBD1; cdr3_nt: TGTGCCAGCAGTTACGTCGGACAGGGAGGAACTGAAGCTTTCTTT; cdr3_aa: CASSYVGQGGTEAFF
j_call: TRBJ2-7; v_call: TRBV7-6; clone_size: -; d_call: TRBD1; cdr3_nt: TGTGCCAGCAGCCAAGAGGTCGGGACAGGGGACGAGCAGTACTTC; cdr3_aa: CASSQEVGTGDEQYF
j_call: TRBJ1-1; v_call: TRBV5-1; clone_size: -; d_call: TRBD1; cdr3_nt: TGCGCCAGCAGCGGCTCAGGGGGTAGCACTGAAGCTTTCTTT; cdr3_aa: CASSGSGGSTEAFF
j_call: TRBJ2-4; v_call: TRBV28; clone_size: -; d_call: -; cdr3_nt: TGTGCCAGCAGTCCACCCGACAGTTGGAACATTCAGTACTTC; cdr3_aa: CASSPPDSWNIQYF
j_call: TRBJ2-7; v_call: TRBV4-1; clone_size: -; d_call: TRBD2; cdr3_nt: TGCGCCAGCACCGAGAAGACTAGCGGGGGTTACGAGCAGTACTTC; cdr3_aa: CASTEKTSGGYEQYF
j_call: TRBJ2-1; v_call: TRBV7-9; clone_size: -; d_call: TRBD2; cdr3_nt: TGTGCCAGCAGCCCAGAGACTAGCGGGGGAAACAATGAGCAGTTCTTC; cdr3_aa: CASSPETSGGNNEQFF
j_call: TRBJ2-5; v_call: TRBV18; clone_size: -; d_call: -; cdr3_nt: TGTGCCAGCTCACCGGAGAAAGAGACCCAGTACTTC; cdr3_aa: CASSPEKETQYF
j_call: TRBJ1-1; v_call: TRBV6-5; clone_size: -; d_call: -; cdr3_nt: TGTGCCACCCGTCTGAACACTGAAGCTTTCTTT; cdr3_aa: CATRLNTEAFF
j_call: TRBJ1-2; v_call: TRBV6-5; clone_size: -; d_call: -; cdr3_nt: TGTGCCAGCATGAAGTCCGGGGTTCATAATGGCTACACCTTC; cdr3_aa: CASMKSGVHNGYTF
j_call: TRBJ2-1; v_call: TRBV11-3; clone_size: -; d_call: TRBD2; cdr3_nt: TGTGCCAGCAGCCCGTCGGGGGGTGGGTTGAATGAGCAGTTCTTC; cdr3_aa: CASSPSGGGLNEQFF
j_call: TRBJ1-1; v_call: TRBV7-9; clone_size: -; d_call: -; cdr3_nt: TGTGCCAGCAGCTTGCCCGAGGTCACTGAAGCTTTCTTT; cdr3_aa: CASSLPEVTEAFF
j_call: TRBJ1-1; v_call: TRBV5-8; clone_size: -; d_call: -; cdr3_nt: TGTGCCAGCAGCTTGATGGGAGGGATCACTGAAGCTTTCTTT; cdr3_aa: CASSLMGGITEAFF
j_call: TRBJ1-5; v_call: TRBV19; clone_size: -; d_call: -; cdr3_nt: TGTGCCAGTAGTTCCTGGGGGGGGCGCCGTCAGCCCCAGCATTTT; cdr3_aa: CASSSWGGRRQPQHF
j_call: TRBJ2-7; v_call: TRBV30; clone_size: -; d_call: -; cdr3_nt: TGTGCCTGGAGTGTAGGGGTTTTGAACGAGCAGTACTTC; cdr3_aa: CAWSVGVLNEQYF
j_call: TRBJ1-1; v_call: TRBV7-6; clone_size: -; d_call: -; cdr3_nt: TGTGCCAGCAGCTTAAGGCGGCCGGGTAATTGGCCTGAAGCTTTCTTT; cdr3_aa: CASSLRRPGNWPEAFF
j_call: TRBJ1-6; v_call: TRBV9; clone_size: -; d_call: -; cdr3_nt: TGTGCCAGCAGCGTAACGCAGGGGTGGGATTCACCCCTCCACTTT; cdr3_aa: CASSVTQGWDSPLHF
j_call: TRBJ1-2; v_call: TRBV5-6; clone_size: -; d_call: -; cdr3_nt: TGTGCCAGCAGCTTGGATCAGAACTATGGCTACACCTTC; cdr3_aa: CASSLDQNYGYTF
j_call: TRBJ2-7; v_call: TRBV6-5; clone_size: -; d_call: TRBD1; cdr3_nt: TGTGCCAGCAGCACCGACGGGACAGGGTCGAACGAGCAGTACTTC; cdr3_aa: CASSTDGTGSNEQYF
j_call: TRBJ1-1; v_call: TRBV19; clone_size: -; d_call: -; cdr3_nt: TGTGCCAGTAGTATTAGCCCTCCAACCGGGGACACTGAAGCTTTCTTT; cdr3_aa: CASSISPPTGDTEAFF
j_call: TRBJ1-6; v_call: TRBV19; clone_size: -; d_call: -; cdr3_nt: TGTGCCAGTACCTCGGGGGGCCGTTCACCCCTCCACTTT; cdr3_aa: CASTSGGRSPLHF
j_call: TRBJ2-7; v_call: TRBV5-1; clone_size: -; d_call: -; cdr3_nt: TGCGCCAGCAGCTTGGTAGCTTCCCCTTCCTACGAGCAGTACTTC; cdr3_aa: CASSLVASPSYEQYF
j_call: TRBJ1-6; v_call: TRBV6-2/TRBV6-3; clone_size: -; d_call: TRBD1; cdr3_nt: TGTGCCAGCAGCGGACAGGCCACAGGGGAAGGACCCCTCCACTTT; cdr3_aa: CASSGQATGEGPLHF
j_call: TRBJ2-7; v_call: TRBV28; clone_size: -; d_call: TRBD1; cdr3_nt: TGTGCCAGCAGGAATATACCGGGACAGGGGATAAGGGAGCAGTACTTC; cdr3_aa: CASRNIPGQGIREQYF
j_call: TRBJ1-6; v_call: TRBV14; clone_size: once; d_call: -; cdr3_nt: TGTGCCAGCAGCCCCTCGGGGGGAGATTCACCCCTCCACTTT; cdr3_aa: CASSPSGGDSPLHF
j_call: TRBJ1-1; v_call: TRBV19; clone_size: -; d_call: -; cdr3_nt: TGTGCCAGCCTTGATAGAGGGGGGGGAACTGAAGCTTTCTTT; cdr3_aa: CASLDRGGGTEAFF
j_call: TRBJ2-2; v_call: TRBV7-2; clone_size: few; d_call: -; cdr3_nt: TGTGCCAGCACCACTGACACCTACACCGGGGAGCTGTTTTTT; cdr3_aa: CASTTDTYTGELFF
j_call: TRBJ2-7; v_call: TRBV28; clone_size: -; d_call: TRBD1; cdr3_nt: TGTGCCAGCCATACGGGACAGGTGATCTACGAGCAGTACTTC; cdr3_aa: CASHTGQVIYEQYF
j_call: TRBJ2-3; v_call: TRBV3-1/TRBV3-2; clone_size: -; d_call: TRBD2; cdr3_nt: TGTGCCAGCTCGGCGGCTAGCGGGGGGGCCACGCAGTATTTT; cdr3_aa: CASSAASGGATQYF
j_call: TRBJ1-1; v_call: TRBV5-4; clone_size: -; d_call: TRBD1; cdr3_nt: TGTGCCAGCAGCCCCCCGGACAGGGGGGACACTGAAGCTTTCTTT; cdr3_aa: CASSPPDRGDTEAFF
j_call: TRBJ1-1; v_call: TRBV27; clone_size: -; d_call: -; cdr3_nt: TGTGCCAGCAGTTCCCAGGCGTACGACCTTGAAGCTTTCTTT; cdr3_aa: CASSSQAYDLEAFF
j_call: TRBJ1-5; v_call: TRBV28; clone_size: -; d_call: -; cdr3_nt: TGTGCCAGCGGGTACGGGGGAAAGCAGCCCCAGCATTTT; cdr3_aa: CASGYGGKQPQHF
j_call: TRBJ1-1; v_call: TRBV30; clone_size: once; d_call: TRBD1; cdr3_nt: TGTGCCTGGAGAGGGGGCGCAGTCCCTGGAGCTTTCTTT; cdr3_aa: CAWRGGAVPGAFF
j_call: TRBJ1-4; v_call: TRBV12-5; clone_size: -; d_call: TRBD1; cdr3_nt: TGTGCTAGTGGGGGGAAGGGGGCACACGAAAAACTGTTTTTT; cdr3_aa: CASGGKGAHEKLFF
j_call: TRBJ1-2; v_call: TRBV12-3/TRBV12-4; clone_size: -; d_call: -; cdr3_nt: TGTGCCAGCAGAATAGGACAGAACTATGGCTACACCTTC; cdr3_aa: CASRIGQNYGYTF